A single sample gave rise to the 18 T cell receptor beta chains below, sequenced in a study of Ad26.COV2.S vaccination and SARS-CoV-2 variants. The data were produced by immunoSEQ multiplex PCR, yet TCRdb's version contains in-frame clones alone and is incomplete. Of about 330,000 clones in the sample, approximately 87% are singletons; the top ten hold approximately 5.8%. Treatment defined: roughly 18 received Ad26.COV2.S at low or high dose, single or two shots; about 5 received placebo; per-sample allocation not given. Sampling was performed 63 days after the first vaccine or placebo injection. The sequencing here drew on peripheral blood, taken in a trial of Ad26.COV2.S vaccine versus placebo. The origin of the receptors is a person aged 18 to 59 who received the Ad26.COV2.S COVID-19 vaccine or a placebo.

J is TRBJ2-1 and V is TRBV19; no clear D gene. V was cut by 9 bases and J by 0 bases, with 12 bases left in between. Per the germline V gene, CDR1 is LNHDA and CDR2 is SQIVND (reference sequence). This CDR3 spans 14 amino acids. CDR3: CASHPIGSYNEQFF. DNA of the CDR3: TGTGCCAGCCACCCGATAGGCTCCTACAATGAGCAGTTCTTC. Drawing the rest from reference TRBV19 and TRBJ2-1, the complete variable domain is DGGITQSPKYLFRKEGQNVTLSCEQNLNHDAMYWYRQDPGQGLRLIYYSQIVNDFQKGDIAEGYSVSREKKESFPLTVTSAQKNPTAFYLCASHPIGSYNEQFFGPGTRLTVL.

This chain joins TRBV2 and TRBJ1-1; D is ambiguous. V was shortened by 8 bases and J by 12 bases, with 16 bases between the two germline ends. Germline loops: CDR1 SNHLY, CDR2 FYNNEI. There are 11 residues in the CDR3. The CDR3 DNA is TGTGCCAGCTCAGTTGCGGTGCGGTCTTTCTTT. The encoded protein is CASSVAVRSFF. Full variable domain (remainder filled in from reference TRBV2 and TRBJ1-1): EPEVTQTPSHQVTQMGQEVILRCVPISNHLYFYWYRQILGQKVEFLVSFYNNEISEKSEIFDDQFSVERPDGSNFTLKIRSTKLEDSAMYFCASSVAVRSFFGQGTRLTVV.

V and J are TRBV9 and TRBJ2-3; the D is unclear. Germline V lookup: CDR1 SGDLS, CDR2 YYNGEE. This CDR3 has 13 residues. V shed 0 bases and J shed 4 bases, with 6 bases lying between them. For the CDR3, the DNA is TGTGCCAGCAGCGTAGTGGGTTCAGATACGCAGTATTTT. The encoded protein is CASSVVGSDTQYF. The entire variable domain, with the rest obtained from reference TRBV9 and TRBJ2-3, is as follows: DSGVTQTPKHLITATGQRVTLRCSPRSGDLSVYWYQQSLDQGLQFLIQYYNGEERAKGNILERFSAQQFPDLHSELNLSSLELGDSALYFCASSVVGSDTQYFGPGTRLTVL.

CDR3 DNA sequence: TGTGCCAGTAGCCCTAGACAGGGGGCAGGTAGGGATGAGCAGTTCTTC. This codes for CASSPRQGAGRDEQFF. The chain is built from TRBV19 and TRBJ2-1; 10 bases agree with TRBD1. The V segment lost 6 bases and the J segment 8 bases; nucleotides outside the gene matches: 13. Germline lookup yields CDR1 LNHDA and CDR2 SQIVND (reference sequence). This CDR3 is built from 16 residues.

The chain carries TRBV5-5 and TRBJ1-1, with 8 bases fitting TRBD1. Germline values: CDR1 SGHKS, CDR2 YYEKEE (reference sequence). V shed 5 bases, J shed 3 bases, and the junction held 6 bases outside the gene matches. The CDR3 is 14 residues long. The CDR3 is CASRYGQGDTEAFF. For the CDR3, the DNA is TGTGCCAGCAGATACGGACAGGGAGACACTGAAGCTTTCTTT.

Here the CDR3 reads CASSSRTGSYNSPLHF. The DNA of the CDR3 is TGTGCCAGCAGTTCTAGGACAGGCTCCTATAATTCACCCCTCCACTTT. This chain uses TRBV28 with TRBJ1-6, with 7 bases lining up with TRBD1. In germline, CDR1 is MDHEN, CDR2 SYDVKM. The CDR3 contains 16 residues. Trimming took 4 bases from V and 0 from J; bases not matched to a gene: 3.

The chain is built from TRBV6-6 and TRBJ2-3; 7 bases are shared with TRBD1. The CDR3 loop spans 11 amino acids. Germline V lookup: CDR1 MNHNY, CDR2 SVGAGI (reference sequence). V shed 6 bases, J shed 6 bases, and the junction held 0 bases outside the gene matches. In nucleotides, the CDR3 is TGTGCCAGCAGACAGGGGGATACGCAGTATTTT. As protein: CASRQGDTQYF.

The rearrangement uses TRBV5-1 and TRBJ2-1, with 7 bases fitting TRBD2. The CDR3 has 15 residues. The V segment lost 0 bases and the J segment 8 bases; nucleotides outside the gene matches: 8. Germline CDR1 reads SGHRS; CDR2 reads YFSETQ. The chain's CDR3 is CASSLGLAISDEQFF. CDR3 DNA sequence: TGCGCCAGCAGCTTGGGACTAGCCATATCGGATGAGCAGTTCTTC.

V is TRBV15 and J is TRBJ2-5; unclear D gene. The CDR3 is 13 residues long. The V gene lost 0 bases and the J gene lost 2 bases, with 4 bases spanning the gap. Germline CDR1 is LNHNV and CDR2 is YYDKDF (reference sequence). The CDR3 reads CATSRERQETQYF. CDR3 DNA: TGTGCCACCAGCAGAGAGAGGCAAGAGACCCAGTACTTC.

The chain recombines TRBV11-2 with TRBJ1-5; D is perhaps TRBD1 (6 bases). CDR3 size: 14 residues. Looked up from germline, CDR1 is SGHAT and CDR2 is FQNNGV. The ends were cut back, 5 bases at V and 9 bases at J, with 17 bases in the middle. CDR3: CASSPTGTLGPQHF. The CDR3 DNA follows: TGTGCCAGCAGCCCAACAGGGACGCTCGGGCCCCAGCATTTT.

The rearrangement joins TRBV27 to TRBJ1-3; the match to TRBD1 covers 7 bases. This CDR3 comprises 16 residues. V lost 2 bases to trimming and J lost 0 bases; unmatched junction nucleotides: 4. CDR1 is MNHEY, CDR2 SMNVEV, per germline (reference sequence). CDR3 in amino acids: CASSLGTEPSGNTIYF. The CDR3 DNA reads TGTGCCAGCAGTTTAGGGACAGAACCCTCTGGAAACACCATATATTTT.

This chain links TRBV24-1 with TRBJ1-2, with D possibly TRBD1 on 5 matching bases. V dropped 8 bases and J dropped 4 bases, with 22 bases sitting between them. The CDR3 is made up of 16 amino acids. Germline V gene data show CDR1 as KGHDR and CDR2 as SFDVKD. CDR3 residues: CATKRTGGISGYGYTF. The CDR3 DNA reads TGTGCCACCAAACGCACAGGAGGGATCAGCGGCTATGGCTACACCTTC.

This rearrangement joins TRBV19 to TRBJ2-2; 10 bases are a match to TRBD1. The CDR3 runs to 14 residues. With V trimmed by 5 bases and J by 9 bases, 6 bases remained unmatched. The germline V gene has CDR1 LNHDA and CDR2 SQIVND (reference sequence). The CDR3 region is CASSGQGGSRELFF. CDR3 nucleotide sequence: TGTGCCAGTAGTGGACAGGGGGGATCCAGGGAGCTGTTTTTT.

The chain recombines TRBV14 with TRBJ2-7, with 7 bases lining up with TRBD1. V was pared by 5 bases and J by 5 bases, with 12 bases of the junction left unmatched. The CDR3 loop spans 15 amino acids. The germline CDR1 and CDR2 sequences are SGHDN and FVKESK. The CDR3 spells CASSTGTGVFHEQYF. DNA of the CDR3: TGTGCCAGCAGCACGGGAACAGGGGTCTTCCACGAGCAGTACTTC.

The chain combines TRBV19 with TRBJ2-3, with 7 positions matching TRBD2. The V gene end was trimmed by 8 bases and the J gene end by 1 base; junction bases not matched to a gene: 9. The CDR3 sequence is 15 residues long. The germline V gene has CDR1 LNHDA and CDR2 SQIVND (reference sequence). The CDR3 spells CASGEGQPGTDTQYF. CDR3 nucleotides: TGTGCCAGTGGGGAGGGCCAACCCGGCACAGATACGCAGTATTTT. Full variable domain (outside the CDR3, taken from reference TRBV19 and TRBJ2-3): DGGITQSPKYLFRKEGQNVTLSCEQNLNHDAMYWYRQDPGQGLRLIYYSQIVNDFQKGDIAEGYSVSREKKESFPLTVTSAQKNPTAFYLCASGEGQPGTDTQYFGPGTRLTVL.

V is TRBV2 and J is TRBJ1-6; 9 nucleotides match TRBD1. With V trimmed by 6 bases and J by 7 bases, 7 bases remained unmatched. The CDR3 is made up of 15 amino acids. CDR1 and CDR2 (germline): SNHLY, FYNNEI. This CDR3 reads CASRGQGIINSPLHF. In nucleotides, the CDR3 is TGTGCCAGCAGGGGACAGGGAATAATCAATTCACCCCTCCACTTT.

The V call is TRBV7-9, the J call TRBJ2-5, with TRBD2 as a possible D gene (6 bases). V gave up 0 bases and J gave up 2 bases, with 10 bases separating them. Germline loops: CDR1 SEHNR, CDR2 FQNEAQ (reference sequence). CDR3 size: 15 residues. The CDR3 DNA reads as TGTGCCAGCAGCTTAGCTTCGGGACTGCAAGAGACCCAGTACTTC. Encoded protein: CASSLASGLQETQYF.

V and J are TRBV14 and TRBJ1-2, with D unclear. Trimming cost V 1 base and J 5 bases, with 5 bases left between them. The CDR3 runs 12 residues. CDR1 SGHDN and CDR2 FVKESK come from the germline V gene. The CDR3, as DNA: TGTGCCAGCAGCCAAGGTTTTTATGGCTACACCTTC. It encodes CASSQGFYGYTF.